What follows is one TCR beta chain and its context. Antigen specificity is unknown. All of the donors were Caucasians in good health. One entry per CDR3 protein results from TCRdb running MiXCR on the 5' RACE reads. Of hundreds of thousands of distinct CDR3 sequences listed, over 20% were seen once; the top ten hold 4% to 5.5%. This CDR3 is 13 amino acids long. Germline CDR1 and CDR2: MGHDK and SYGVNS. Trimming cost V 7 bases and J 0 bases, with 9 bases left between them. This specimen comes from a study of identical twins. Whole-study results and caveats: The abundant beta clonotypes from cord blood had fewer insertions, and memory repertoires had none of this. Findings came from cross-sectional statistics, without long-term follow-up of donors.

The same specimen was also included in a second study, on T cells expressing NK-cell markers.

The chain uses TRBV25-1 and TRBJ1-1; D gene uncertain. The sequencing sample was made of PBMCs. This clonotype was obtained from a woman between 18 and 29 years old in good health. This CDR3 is CASMFSMNTEAFF. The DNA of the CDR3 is TGTGCCAGCATGTTCAGTATGAACACTGAAGCTTTCTTT. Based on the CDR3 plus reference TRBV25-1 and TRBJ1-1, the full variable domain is EADIYQTPRYLVIGTGKKITLECSQTMGHDKMYWYQQDPGMELHLIHYSYGVNSTEKGDLSSESTVSRIRTEHFPLTLESARPSHTSQYLCASMFSMNTEAFFGQGTRLTVV.